What follows describes a single TCR beta chain. Its antigen is unidentified. This sample was taken from a study of blood T cells in healthy people across ages. Whole-study results and caveats: With age, beta diversity per million T cells declined roughly linearly, significantly by about 40.

The germline V gene encodes CDR1 LGHNA and CDR2 YNFKEQ. V was pared by 0 bases and J by 1 base, with 0 bases of the junction left unmatched. The length of the CDR3 is 16 residues. Primed by a sample-barcoded 5' primer and a J-beta primer mix, a second PCR proceeded for roughly 7 to 12 cycles. Unique molecular identifiers of 12 random nucleotides labeled each cDNA. Every sample produced at least 2.5 million CDR3-containing paired-end reads. In TCRdb, the 5' RACE reads were re-called with MiXCR into one record per CDR3 protein. The sample gives approximately 690,000 distinct CDR3 sequences, roughly 53% of which show up once; about two fifths is in the top ten.

This chain connects TRBV4-2 to TRBJ2-6, with 7 bases matching TRBD1. The source material was blood. This TCR was recovered from a man between 60 and 75 years old in good health. CDR3 sequence reads: CASSQEQGSGANVLTF. For the CDR3, the DNA is TGTGCCAGCAGCCAAGAACAGGGGTCTGGGGCCAACGTCCTGACTTTC.